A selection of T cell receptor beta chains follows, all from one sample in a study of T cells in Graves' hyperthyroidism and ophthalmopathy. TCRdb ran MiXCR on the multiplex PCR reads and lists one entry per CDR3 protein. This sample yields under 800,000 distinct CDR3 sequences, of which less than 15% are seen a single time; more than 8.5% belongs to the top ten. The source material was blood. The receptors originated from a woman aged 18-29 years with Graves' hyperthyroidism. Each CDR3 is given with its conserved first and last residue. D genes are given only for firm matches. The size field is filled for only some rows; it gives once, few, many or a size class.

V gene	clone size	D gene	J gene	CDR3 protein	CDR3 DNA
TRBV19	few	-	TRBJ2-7	CASSQRDGEGYEQYF	TGTGCCAGTAGTCAGAGGGACGGCGAGGGCTACGAGCAGTACTTC
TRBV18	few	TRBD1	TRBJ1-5	CASSPSDRVDQPQHF	TGTGCCAGCTCACCGTCGGACAGGGTCGATCAGCCCCAGCATTTT
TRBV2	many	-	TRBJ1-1	CASRLTGGSEAFF	TGTGCCAGCAGGCTGACAGGCGGGAGCGAAGCTTTCTTT
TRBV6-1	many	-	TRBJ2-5	CASSPFWGPFKETQYF	TGTGCCAGCAGTCCCTTTTGGGGCCCTTTCAAAGAGACCCAGTACTTC
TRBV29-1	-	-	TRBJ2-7	CSVGGVSRSYEQYF	TGCAGCGTGGGGGGAGTTAGCCGCTCCTACGAGCAGTACTTC
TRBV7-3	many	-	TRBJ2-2	CASSLTLVGGELFF	TGTGCCAGCAGCTTAACGTTGGTCGGCGGGGAGCTGTTTTTT
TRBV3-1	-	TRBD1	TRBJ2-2	CASSVQGATGELFF	TGTGCCAGCAGCGTACAGGGGGCAACCGGGGAGCTGTTTTTT
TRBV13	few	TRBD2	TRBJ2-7	CASSPGSSGRNEQYF	TGTGCCAGCAGCCCCGGGTCTAGCGGGAGGAACGAGCAGTACTTC
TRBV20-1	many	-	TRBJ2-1	CSARDRQGGSYNEQFF	TGCAGTGCTAGAGATCGCCAGGGGGGCTCTTACAATGAGCAGTTCTTC
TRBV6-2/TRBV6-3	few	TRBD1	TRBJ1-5	CASSTGTVNQPQHF	TGTGCCAGCAGTACCGGGACAGTGAATCAGCCCCAGCATTTT
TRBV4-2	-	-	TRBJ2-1	CASSGRQGWTSVNEQFF	TGTGCCAGCAGTGGAAGACAGGGATGGACTAGTGTCAATGAGCAGTTCTTC
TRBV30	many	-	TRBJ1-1	CAWSFDSNTEAFF	TGTGCCTGGAGTTTTGACAGTAACACTGAAGCTTTCTTT
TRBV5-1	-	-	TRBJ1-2	CASHGGYGYTF	TGCGCCAGCCACGGGGGTTATGGCTACACCTTC
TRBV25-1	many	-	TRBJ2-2	CASSEYRGYTGELFF	TGTGCCAGCAGTGAATACAGGGGTTACACCGGGGAGCTGTTTTTT
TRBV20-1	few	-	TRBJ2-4	CSARSWLAKNIQYF	TGCAGTGCTAGGTCGTGGTTAGCCAAAAACATTCAGTACTTC
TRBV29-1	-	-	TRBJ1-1	CSVEVGNEAFF	TGCAGCGTTGAGGTCGGGAATGAAGCTTTCTTT
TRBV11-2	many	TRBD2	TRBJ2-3	CASSTTSGREDTQYF	TGTGCCAGCAGCACGACTAGCGGGAGGGAAGATACGCAGTATTTT
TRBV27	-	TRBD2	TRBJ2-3	CASSSSLLAGGPVLRWMSTDTQYF	TGTGCCAGCAGTTCATCCCTCTTAGCGGGAGGGCCTGTGCTGCGGTGGATGAGCACAGATACGCAGTATTTT
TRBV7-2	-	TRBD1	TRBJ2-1	CASSRLDPGQGNDEQFF	TGTGCCAGCAGCCGTTTGGACCCGGGACAGGGGAATGATGAGCAGTTCTTC
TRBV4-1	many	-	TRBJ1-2	CASSQGGQTNYGYTF	TGCGCCAGCAGCCAAGGAGGGCAGACTAACTATGGCTACACCTTC
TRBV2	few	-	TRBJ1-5	CASSLRRGGMEPQHF	TGTGCCAGCAGCCTTCGTAGAGGGGGTATGGAGCCCCAGCATTTT
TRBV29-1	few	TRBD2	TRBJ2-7	CSVDAGAGDEQYF	TGCAGCGTTGATGCGGGAGCGGGAGACGAGCAGTACTTC
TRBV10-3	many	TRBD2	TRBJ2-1	CAISERGGVLRNEQFF	TGTGCCATCAGTGAGCGCGGGGGAGTTTTGAGGAATGAGCAGTTCTTC
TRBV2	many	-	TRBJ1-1	CASTETGQMNTEAFF	TGTGCCAGCACCGAAACGGGGCAGATGAACACTGAAGCTTTCTTT
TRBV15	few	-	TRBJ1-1	CATSRAGQLLPEAFF	TGTGCCACCAGCAGAGCGGGCCAATTGTTGCCTGAAGCTTTCTTT
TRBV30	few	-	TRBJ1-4	CAWSGLRREKLFF	TGTGCCTGGAGCGGTCTTCGAAGGGAAAAACTGTTTTTT
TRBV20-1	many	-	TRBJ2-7	CSAKALDREAYEQYF	TGCAGTGCTAAGGCCCTAGACAGGGAGGCCTACGAGCAGTACTTC
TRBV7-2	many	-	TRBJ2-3	CASSPALLDTQYF	TGTGCCAGCAGCCCCGCCCTCTTAGATACGCAGTATTTT
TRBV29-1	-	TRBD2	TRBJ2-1	CSVVGLADTSRQFF	TGCAGCGTTGTCGGGCTAGCGGACACCTCACGGCAGTTCTTC
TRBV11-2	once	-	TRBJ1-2	CASSLDGSSGRVDGYTF	TGTGCCAGCAGCTTAGATGGTTCCAGCGGGCGCGTGGATGGCTACACCTTC
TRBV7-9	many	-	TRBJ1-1	CASRGGRGKGDTEAFF	TGTGCCAGCAGAGGAGGGAGGGGGAAGGGGGACACTGAAGCTTTCTTT
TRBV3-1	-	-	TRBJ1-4	CASSQDQDNEKLFF	TGTGCCAGCAGCCAAGACCAAGACAATGAAAAACTGTTTTTT
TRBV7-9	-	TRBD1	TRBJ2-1	CASSRQGLRDNEQFF	TGTGCCAGCAGCCGACAGGGGCTCCGAGACAATGAGCAGTTCTTC
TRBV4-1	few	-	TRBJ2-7	CASSQGWLSYEQYF	TGCGCCAGCAGCCAGGGATGGCTATCCTACGAGCAGTACTTC
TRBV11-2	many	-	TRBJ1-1	CASSLDPLNTEAFF	TGTGCCAGCAGCTTAGATCCCTTGAACACTGAAGCTTTCTTT
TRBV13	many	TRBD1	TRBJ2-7	CASSPGTGVIEQYF	TGTGCCAGCAGCCCCGGGACAGGGGTTATCGAGCAGTACTTC
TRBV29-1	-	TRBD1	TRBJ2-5	CSVEGTGGTQYF	TGCAGCGTTGAAGGGACAGGGGGTACCCAGTACTTC
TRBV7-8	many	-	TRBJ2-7	CASSMPFEGTEQYF	TGTGCCAGCAGCATGCCGTTTGAGGGGACCGAGCAGTACTTC
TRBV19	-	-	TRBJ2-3	CASSSRVLADTQYF	TGTGCCAGTAGTTCCCGGGTCCTCGCAGATACGCAGTATTTT
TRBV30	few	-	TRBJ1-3	CAWSKRGGGNTIYF	TGTGCCTGGAGTAAACGGGGGGGCGGAAACACCATATATTTT
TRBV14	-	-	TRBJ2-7	CASSATPSGFLSYEQYF	TGTGCCAGCAGCGCCACACCGTCAGGGTTTTTGTCCTACGAGCAGTACTTC
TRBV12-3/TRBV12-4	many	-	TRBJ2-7	CASSSRTADYEQYF	TGTGCCAGCAGTTCCCGGACGGCTGACTACGAGCAGTACTTC
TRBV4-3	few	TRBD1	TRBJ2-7	CASSPSDRPNYEQYF	TGCGCCAGCAGCCCATCGGACAGGCCCAACTACGAGCAGTACTTC
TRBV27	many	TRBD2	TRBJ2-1	CASSLTPRLAVNEQFF	TGTGCCAGCAGTTTAACCCCCCGACTAGCGGTCAATGAGCAGTTCTTC
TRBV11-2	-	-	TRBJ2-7	CASSRRLGEQYF	TGTGCCAGCAGCCGGCGGCTCGGCGAGCAGTACTTC
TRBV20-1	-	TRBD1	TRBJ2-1	CSVRQGANEQLF	TGCAGTGTTCGGCAGGGGGCTAATGAGCAGCTCTTC
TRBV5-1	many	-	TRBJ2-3	CASSTRGGVTDTQYF	TGCGCCAGCAGCACCCGAGGGGGAGTGACAGATACGCAGTATTTT
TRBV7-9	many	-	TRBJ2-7	CASSLRPFDEQYF	TGTGCCAGCAGCTTACGTCCATTTGACGAGCAGTACTTC
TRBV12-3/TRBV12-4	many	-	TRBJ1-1	CASSVWGGTEAFF	TGTGCCAGCAGTGTTTGGGGGGGTACTGAAGCTTTCTTT
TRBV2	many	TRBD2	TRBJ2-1	CASSSVAGDSYNEQFF	TGTGCCAGCAGCTCTGTAGCGGGAGACTCCTACAATGAGCAGTTCTTC